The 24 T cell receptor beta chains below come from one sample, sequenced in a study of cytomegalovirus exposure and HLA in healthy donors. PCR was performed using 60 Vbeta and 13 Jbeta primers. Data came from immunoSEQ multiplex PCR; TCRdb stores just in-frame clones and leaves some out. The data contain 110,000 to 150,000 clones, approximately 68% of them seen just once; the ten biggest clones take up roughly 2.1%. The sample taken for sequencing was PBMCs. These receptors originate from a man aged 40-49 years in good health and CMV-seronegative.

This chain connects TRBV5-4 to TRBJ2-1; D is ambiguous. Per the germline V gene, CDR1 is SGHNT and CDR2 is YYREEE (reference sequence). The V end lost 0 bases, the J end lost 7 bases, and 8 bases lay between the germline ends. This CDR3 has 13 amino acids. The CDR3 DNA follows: TGTGCCAGCAGCTTGGACTACCAGAATGAGCAGTTCTTC. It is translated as CASSLDYQNEQFF. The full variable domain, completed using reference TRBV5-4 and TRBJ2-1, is ETGVTQSPTHLIKTRGQQVTLRCSSQSGHNTVSWYQQALGQGPQFIFQYYREEENGRGNFPPRFSGLQFPNYSSELNVNALELDDSALYLCASSLDYQNEQFFGPGTRLTVL.

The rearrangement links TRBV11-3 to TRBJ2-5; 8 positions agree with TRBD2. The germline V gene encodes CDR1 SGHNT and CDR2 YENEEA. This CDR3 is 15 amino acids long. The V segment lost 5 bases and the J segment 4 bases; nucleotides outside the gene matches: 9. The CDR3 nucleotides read TGTGCCAGCAGCCCGGCCGGCGGGGGGTCAGAGACCCAGTACTTC. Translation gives CASSPAGGGSETQYF.

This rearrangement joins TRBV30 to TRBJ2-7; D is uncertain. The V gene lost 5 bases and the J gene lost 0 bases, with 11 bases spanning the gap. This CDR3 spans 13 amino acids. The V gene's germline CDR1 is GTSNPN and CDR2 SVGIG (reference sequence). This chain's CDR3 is CAWERGPSYEQYF. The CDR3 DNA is TGTGCCTGGGAAAGAGGTCCCTCCTACGAGCAGTACTTC.

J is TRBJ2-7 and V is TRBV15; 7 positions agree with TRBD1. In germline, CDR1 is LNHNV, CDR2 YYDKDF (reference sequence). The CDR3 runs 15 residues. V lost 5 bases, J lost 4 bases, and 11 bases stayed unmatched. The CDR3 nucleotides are TGTGCCACCAGCGAATCGGGACAGAGGATTTACGAGCAGTACTTC. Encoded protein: CATSESGQRIYEQYF.

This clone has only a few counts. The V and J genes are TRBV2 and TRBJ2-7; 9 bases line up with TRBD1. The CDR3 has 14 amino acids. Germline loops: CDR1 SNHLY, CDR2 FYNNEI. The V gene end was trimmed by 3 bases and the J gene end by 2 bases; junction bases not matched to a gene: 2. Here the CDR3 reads CASSETGGAYEQYF. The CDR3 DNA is TGTGCCAGCAGTGAGACAGGGGGGGCCTACGAGCAGTACTTC.

DNA of the CDR3: TGCGCCAGCAGCGCGTCCGGGACAGGGGGGTGGTATGGCTACACCTTC. This translates into CASSASGTGGWYGYTF. The chain employs TRBV4-1 and TRBJ1-2; TRBD1 matches at 11 bases. V gave up 5 bases and J gave up 5 bases; unmatched junction bases: 10. The CDR3 is made up of 16 amino acids. Looked up from germline, CDR1 is MGHRA and CDR2 is YSYEKL.

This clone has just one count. CDR3 sequence: CASSMGTSGAYNEQFF. In nucleotides, the CDR3 is TGCGCCAGCAGCATGGGTACTAGCGGGGCCTACAATGAGCAGTTCTTC. This chain uses TRBV5-1 with TRBJ2-1; TRBD2 agrees at 10 bases. Trimming at V came to 4 bases and at J to 2 bases, leaving 6 bases not matched to a gene. The CDR3 is made up of 16 amino acids. Germline V gene sequence: CDR1 SGHRS, CDR2 YFSETQ. The variable domain in full, completed from reference TRBV5-1 and TRBJ2-1, reads KAGVTQTPRYLIKTRGQQVTLSCSPISGHRSVSWYQQTPGQGLQFLFEYFSETQRNKGNFPGRFSGRQFSNSRSEMNVSTLELGDSALYLCASSMGTSGAYNEQFFGPGTRLTVL.

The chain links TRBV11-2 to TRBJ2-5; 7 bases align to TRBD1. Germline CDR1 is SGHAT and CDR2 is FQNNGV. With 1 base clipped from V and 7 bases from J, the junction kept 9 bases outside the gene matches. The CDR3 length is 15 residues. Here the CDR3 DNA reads TGTGCCAGCAGCTTAGGCCAGGGGGTTAGTGTGACCCAGTACTTC. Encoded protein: CASSLGQGVSVTQYF.

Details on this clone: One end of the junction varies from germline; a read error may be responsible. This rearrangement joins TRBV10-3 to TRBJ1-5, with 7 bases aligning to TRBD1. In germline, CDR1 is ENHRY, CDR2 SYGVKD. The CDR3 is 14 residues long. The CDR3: CAISEGGPNQPQNF. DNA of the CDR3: TGTGCCATCAGTGAAGGGGGCCCGAATCAGCCCCAGAATTTT.

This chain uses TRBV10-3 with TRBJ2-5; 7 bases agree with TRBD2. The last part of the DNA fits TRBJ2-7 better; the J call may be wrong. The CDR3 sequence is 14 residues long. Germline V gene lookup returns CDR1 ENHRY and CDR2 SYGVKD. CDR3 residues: CAISDRDYFSEQYF. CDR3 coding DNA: TGTGCCATCAGTGACCGGGACTATTTTTCCGAGCAGTACTTC.

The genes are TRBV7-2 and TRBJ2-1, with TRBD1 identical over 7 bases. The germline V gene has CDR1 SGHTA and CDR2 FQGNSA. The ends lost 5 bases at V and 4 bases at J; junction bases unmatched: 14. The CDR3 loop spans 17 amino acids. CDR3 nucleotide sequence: TGTGCCAGCAGCCTAGTCCCCTCTTGGGACAGTTACAATGAGCAGTTCTTC. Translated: CASSLVPSWDSYNEQFF.

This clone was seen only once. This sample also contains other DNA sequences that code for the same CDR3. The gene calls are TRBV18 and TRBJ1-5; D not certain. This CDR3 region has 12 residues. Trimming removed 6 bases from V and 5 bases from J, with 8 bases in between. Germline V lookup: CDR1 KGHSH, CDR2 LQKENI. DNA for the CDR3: TGTGCCAGCTCCCCGGGAGATCAGCCCCAGCATTTT. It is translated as CASSPGDQPQHF.

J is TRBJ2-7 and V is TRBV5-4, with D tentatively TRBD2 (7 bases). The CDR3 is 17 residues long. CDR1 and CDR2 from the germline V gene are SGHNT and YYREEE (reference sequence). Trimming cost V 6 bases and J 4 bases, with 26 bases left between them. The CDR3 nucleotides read TGTGCCAGCATCCGAATACCCGAGGGGGGGAGCACTTACGAGCAGTACTTC. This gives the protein CASIRIPEGGSTYEQYF.

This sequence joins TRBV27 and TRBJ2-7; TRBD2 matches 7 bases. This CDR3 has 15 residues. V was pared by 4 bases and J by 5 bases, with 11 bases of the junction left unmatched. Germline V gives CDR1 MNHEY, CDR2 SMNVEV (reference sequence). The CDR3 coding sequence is TGTGCCAGCAGTTCCCCATTGGGGGGGGAAAACGAGCAGTACTTC. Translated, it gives CASSSPLGGENEQYF.

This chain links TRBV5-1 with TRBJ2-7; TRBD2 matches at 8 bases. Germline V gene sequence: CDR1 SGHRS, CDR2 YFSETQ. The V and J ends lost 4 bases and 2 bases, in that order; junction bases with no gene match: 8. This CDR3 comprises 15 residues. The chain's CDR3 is CASSPSGGGTYEQYF. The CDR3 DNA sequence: TGCGCCAGCAGCCCCTCGGGAGGGGGAACCTACGAGCAGTACTTC.

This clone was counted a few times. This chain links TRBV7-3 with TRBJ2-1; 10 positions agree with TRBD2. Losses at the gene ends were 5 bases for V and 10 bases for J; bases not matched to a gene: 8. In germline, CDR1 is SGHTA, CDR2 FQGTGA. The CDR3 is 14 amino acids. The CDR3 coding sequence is TGTGCCAGCAGCAAAGATAGCGGGGGGAGGGAGCAGTTCTTC. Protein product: CASSKDSGGREQFF.

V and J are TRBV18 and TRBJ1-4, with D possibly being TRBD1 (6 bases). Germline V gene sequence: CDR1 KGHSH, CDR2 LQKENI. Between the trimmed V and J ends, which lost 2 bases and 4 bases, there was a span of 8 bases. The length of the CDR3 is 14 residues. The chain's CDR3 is CASSPRTVNEKLFF. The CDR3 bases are TGTGCCAGCTCACCAAGGACAGTTAATGAAAAACTGTTTTTT.

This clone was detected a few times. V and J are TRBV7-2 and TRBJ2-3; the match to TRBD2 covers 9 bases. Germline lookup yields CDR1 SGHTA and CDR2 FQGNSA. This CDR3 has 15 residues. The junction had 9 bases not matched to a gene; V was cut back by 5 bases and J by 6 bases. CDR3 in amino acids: CASSPSSGISDTQYF. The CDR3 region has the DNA TGTGCCAGCAGCCCCTCTAGCGGGATTTCGGATACGCAGTATTTT.

In nucleotides, the CDR3 is TGTGCCTTAATCGACAGGGATAATAATTCACCCCTCCACTTT. The encoded protein is CALIDRDNNSPLHF. This rearrangement joins TRBV30 to TRBJ1-6; 7 nucleotides line up with TRBD1. The ends lost 7 bases at V and 5 bases at J; junction bases unmatched: 8. CDR3 length: 14 residues. Per germline, CDR1 GTSNPN and CDR2 SVGIG (reference sequence). The full variable domain, with the rest looked up from reference TRBV30 and TRBJ1-6, is SQTIHQWPATLVQPVGSPLSLECTVEGTSNPNLYWYRQAAGRGLQLLFYSVGIGQISSEVPQNLSASRPQDRQFILSSKKLLLSDSGFYLCALIDRDNNSPLHFGNGTRLTVT.

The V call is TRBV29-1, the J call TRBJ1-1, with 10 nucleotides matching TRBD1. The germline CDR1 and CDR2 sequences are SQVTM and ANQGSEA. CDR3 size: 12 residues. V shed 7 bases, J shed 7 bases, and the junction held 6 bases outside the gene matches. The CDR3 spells CSARQGASEAFF. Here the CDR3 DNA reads TGCAGCGCCCGACAGGGGGCGAGTGAAGCTTTCTTT.

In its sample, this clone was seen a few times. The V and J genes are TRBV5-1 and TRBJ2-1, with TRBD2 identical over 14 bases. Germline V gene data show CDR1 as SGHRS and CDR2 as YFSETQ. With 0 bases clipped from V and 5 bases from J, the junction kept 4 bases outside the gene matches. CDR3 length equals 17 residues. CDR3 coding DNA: TGCGCCAGCAGCTTGGCTGTGACTAGCGGGGGGGACAATGAGCAGTTCTTC. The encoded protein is CASSLAVTSGGDNEQFF.

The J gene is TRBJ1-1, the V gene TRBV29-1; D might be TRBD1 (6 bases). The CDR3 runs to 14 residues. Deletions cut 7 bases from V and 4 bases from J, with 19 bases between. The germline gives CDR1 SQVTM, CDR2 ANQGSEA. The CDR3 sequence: CSAGGGGVGTEAFF. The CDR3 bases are TGCAGCGCGGGGGGAGGGGGAGTTGGCACTGAAGCTTTCTTT.

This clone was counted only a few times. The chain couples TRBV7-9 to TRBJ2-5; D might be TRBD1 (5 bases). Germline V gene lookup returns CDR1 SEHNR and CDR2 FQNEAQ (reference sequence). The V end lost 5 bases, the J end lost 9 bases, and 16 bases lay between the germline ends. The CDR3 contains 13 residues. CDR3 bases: TGTGCCAGCAGCCCCCTAGGGGAAGGGCCCCAGTACTTC. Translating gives CASSPLGEGPQYF.

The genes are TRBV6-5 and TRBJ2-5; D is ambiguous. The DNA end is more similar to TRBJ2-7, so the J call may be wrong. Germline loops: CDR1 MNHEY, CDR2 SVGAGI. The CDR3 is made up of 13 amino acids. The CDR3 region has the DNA TGTGCCAGCAGTTTCCCAGGATTCGACGAGCAGTACTTC. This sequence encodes CASSFPGFDEQYF.